These T cell receptor beta chains were read from a single sample in a study of OX40 agonist ivuxolimab in advanced cancers. The assay was immunoSEQ multiplex PCR, and TCRdb's table has in-frame clones only and misses some. The table includes around 64,000 clones, roughly 87% detected once. The specimen comprised CD4+ or CD8+ T cells sorted from blood, sampled in a trial of the OX40 agonist ivuxolimab. These receptors all stem from an adult with an advanced solid tumor such as melanoma, head and neck, liver or kidney cancer. Both conserved end residues are part of each CDR3. The D gene is left open where the match is weak. The listing skips clone size in some rows; elsewhere it reads once, few, many or a size class.

cdr3_nt,cdr3_aa,d_call,j_call,clone_size,v_call
TGTGCCAGCAGTTTCCGAATAACATCCTACAATGAGCAGTTCTTC,CASSFRITSYNEQFF,NA,TRBJ2-1,once,TRBV6-6
TGTGCCAGCAGTGAAGCGTACATAATTAGCAATCAGCCCCAGCATTTT,CASSEAYIISNQPQHF,NA,TRBJ1-5,NA,TRBV6-1
TGTGCCAGCACCACCAATTCGGTCTATGGCTACACCTTC,CASTTNSVYGYTF,NA,TRBJ1-2,NA,TRBV5-6
TGTGCCAGCGGACAGATGAACACTGAAGCTTTCTTT,CASGQMNTEAFF,NA,TRBJ1-1,NA,TRBV28
TGTGCCAGCACTCCGGGGGCAAGCTCTGGAAACACCATATATTTT,CASTPGASSGNTIYF,NA,TRBJ1-3,once,TRBV2
TGTGCCAGTAGCAAGGGTCCCCGCAATCAGCCCCAGCATTTT,CASSKGPRNQPQHF,NA,TRBJ1-5,few,TRBV19
TGTGCCAGCTCACCCCAGACAGCGAACACTGAAGCTTTCTTT,CASSPQTANTEAFF,NA,TRBJ1-1,NA,TRBV18
TGCGCCAGCAGCTTGGGGGACAGGGGTAATGAGCAGTTCTTC,CASSLGDRGNEQFF,TRBD1,TRBJ2-1,NA,TRBV5-1
TGTGCCTGGGGACAGGCAACGAACACTGAAGCTTTCTTT,CAWGQATNTEAFF,TRBD1,TRBJ1-1,few,TRBV30
TGTGCCACCGGTATTAGCGGCCTACCTGGGGATGAGCAGTTCTTC,CATGISGLPGDEQFF,NA,TRBJ2-1,NA,TRBV15
TGTGCCAGCATCCGAAAGGGACAGACCTATGGCTACACCTTC,CASIRKGQTYGYTF,TRBD1,TRBJ1-2,NA,TRBV6-6
TGTGCCAGCAGCAACTCCGACAGGTGGTCTGAAAAACTGTTTTTT,CASSNSDRWSEKLFF,NA,TRBJ1-4,once,TRBV7-2
TGTGCCAGCAGCTTGAACACTGAAGCTTTCTTT,CASSLNTEAFF,NA,TRBJ1-1,NA,TRBV7-2
TGTGCCAGCAGTTCTGGGATTCCATACAATGAGCAGTTCTTC,CASSSGIPYNEQFF,NA,TRBJ2-1,NA,TRBV6-5
TGTGCCAGCAGCCGGGGACAGGGTGAAAAACTGTTTTTT,CASSRGQGEKLFF,TRBD1,TRBJ1-4,NA,TRBV11-2
TGTGCCAGCAGCTCCTACAGGGGTGGCGGGGGACAGACCCAGTACTTC,CASSSYRGGGGQTQYF,NA,TRBJ2-5,NA,TRBV7-8
TGTGCCAGCAGCAACCGGGACGGCTCCCACGAGCAGTACTTC,CASSNRDGSHEQYF,NA,TRBJ2-7,NA,TRBV7-2
TGTGCCAGCAGCAAAAGTGACGGACATAACTCCTACAATGAGCAGTTCTTC,CASSKSDGHNSYNEQFF,NA,TRBJ2-1,NA,TRBV21-1
TGCGCCAGCAGTCGGACTAGCGGGAGGGACACAGATACGCAGTATTTT,CASSRTSGRDTDTQYF,TRBD2,TRBJ2-3,NA,TRBV4-3
TGTGCCAGCAGCCTCTGGAGAAACACCATATATTTT,CASSLWRNTIYF,NA,TRBJ1-3,NA,TRBV7-2
TGTGCCAGCACCAGGGGGGGGCAAAGCACAGATACGCAGTATTTT,CASTRGGQSTDTQYF,NA,TRBJ2-3,NA,TRBV6-5
TGTGCCAGCAGCGGCTCGACAGGCGGGACAGATACGCAGTATTTT,CASSGSTGGTDTQYF,NA,TRBJ2-3,few,TRBV5-5
TGTGCCAGCAGTTCCCGGACTAGCGGGAGCCGTGCCCAGTTCTTC,CASSSRTSGSRAQFF,TRBD2,TRBJ2-1,NA,TRBV27
TGTGCCAGCAGTGAAGTTAGGGACAGAAATTCACCCCTCCACTTT,CASSEVRDRNSPLHF,TRBD1,TRBJ1-6,NA,TRBV2
TGTGCCAGCTCACCACCCAAGACAGAAGTAGGGACTGAAGCTTTCTTT,CASSPPKTEVGTEAFF,NA,TRBJ1-1,NA,TRBV18
TGTGCCAGCAGCCCTCGATCCTCTGGAAACACCATATATTTT,CASSPRSSGNTIYF,NA,TRBJ1-3,NA,TRBV7-2
TGTGCCAGTAGTACAGGGGTTCCCGGAGGTGAGCAGTTCTTC,CASSTGVPGGEQFF,NA,TRBJ2-1,NA,TRBV19
TGCAGCGTTGTCTTCTGGGGGGAACAAGAGACCCAGTACTTC,CSVVFWGEQETQYF,NA,TRBJ2-5,NA,TRBV29-1
TGTGCCAGCAGCTTAGGTAACAGGGTGGCAGATACGCAGTATTTT,CASSLGNRVADTQYF,NA,TRBJ2-3,NA,TRBV7-9
TGCGCCAGCAGCCAAGATCACAGGACCAATGAAAAACTGTTTTTT,CASSQDHRTNEKLFF,NA,TRBJ1-4,NA,TRBV4-3
TGTGCCAGCAGTTCTCGGGACAAGGGGGGCGCAGATACGCAGTATTTT,CASSSRDKGGADTQYF,NA,TRBJ2-3,NA,TRBV6-6
TGTGCCAGCAGCCCGGACAGGGGGCAACAGCCCCAGCATTTT,CASSPDRGQQPQHF,TRBD1,TRBJ1-5,once,TRBV7-9
TGTGCCAGCAGCTTAGCATTTCAGGCCAAAGCTTTCTTT,CASSLAFQAKAFF,NA,TRBJ1-1,few,TRBV7-2
TGTGCCAGCAGCTTGGACGCGGGGAATACTGAAGCTTTCTTT,CASSLDAGNTEAFF,NA,TRBJ1-1,NA,TRBV5-8
TGTGCCAGTAAGGAGGGGGATCAGCCCCAGCATTTT,CASKEGDQPQHF,NA,TRBJ1-5,NA,TRBV19
TGTGCCAGCAGTGCGGTCAGACCCACGTACGAGCAGTACTTC,CASSAVRPTYEQYF,NA,TRBJ2-7,NA,TRBV6-1
TGCGCCAGCAGCTTGGATACACAGGGGAATTCACCCCTCCACTTT,CASSLDTQGNSPLHF,TRBD1,TRBJ1-6,NA,TRBV5-1
TGTGCCTGGAGTGTAGGACGAAAAAACTATGGCTACACCTTC,CAWSVGRKNYGYTF,NA,TRBJ1-2,NA,TRBV30
TGCGCCAGCAGCTTCAAACTGGGACAGAAGAACACTGAAGCTTTCTTT,CASSFKLGQKNTEAFF,TRBD1,TRBJ1-1,NA,TRBV5-1
TGTGCCAGCAAAGTGAAGGCTTCGGTGGGCCGACGAGACTATGGCTACACCTTC,CASKVKASVGRRDYGYTF,NA,TRBJ1-2,NA,TRBV25-1
TGCGCCAGCAGTGACCAGGACACGCAGTATTTT,CASSDQDTQYF,NA,TRBJ2-3,NA,TRBV10-2
TGTGCCAGCAGCTTGTGCAGGAAAACAGGAGATCAGCCCCAGCATTTT,CASSLCRKTGDQPQHF,NA,TRBJ1-5,NA,TRBV5-4
TGTGCCAGCAGCGTAGCCCTGGGGACGCAGTATTTT,CASSVALGTQYF,NA,TRBJ2-3,NA,TRBV9
TGTGCCAGCAGTGGGACTAACATCTTAGCCAAAAACATTCAGTACTTC,CASSGTNILAKNIQYF,TRBD2,TRBJ2-4,NA,TRBV28
TGTGCCAGCTCGCCCCGGGGGACAGGGGGCACCGGGGAGCTGTTTTTT,CASSPRGTGGTGELFF,TRBD1,TRBJ2-2,NA,TRBV18
TGTGCCAGCAGCTTGAGCGGGAGCTCCTACGAGCAGTACTTC,CASSLSGSSYEQYF,TRBD2,TRBJ2-7,NA,TRBV7-2
TGTGCCAGCAGGGCCGGGACTAGGACCATCGGGGAGCTGTTTTTT,CASRAGTRTIGELFF,TRBD2,TRBJ2-2,NA,TRBV28
TGCAGCAACGTCCTGGGACAGAACACTGAAGCTTTCTTT,CSNVLGQNTEAFF,NA,TRBJ1-1,NA,TRBV29-1
TGCGCCAGCAGCTTGAACACAGGGGGCTCCATCTACGAGCAGTACTTC,CASSLNTGGSIYEQYF,TRBD1,TRBJ2-7,NA,TRBV5-1
TGCGCCAGCTCCAGGTTGTCTAATGAAAAACTGTTTTTT,CASSRLSNEKLFF,NA,TRBJ1-4,NA,TRBV4-3
TGTGCCAGCAGGGCCACTCGGACAGGGCAGGACGAGCAGTACTTC,CASRATRTGQDEQYF,TRBD1,TRBJ2-7,NA,TRBV6-4
TGCGCCAGCAGCCAAGAAGGGGCGGGAGGAACAGATACGCAGTATTTT,CASSQEGAGGTDTQYF,TRBD2,TRBJ2-3,NA,TRBV4-1
TGCAGCGTTGAAGATCCCGTGCGGGAGACCCAGTACTTC,CSVEDPVRETQYF,NA,TRBJ2-5,NA,TRBV29-1
TGTGCCAGCAGCTTGAAAGTCGGTACGCAGTATTTT,CASSLKVGTQYF,NA,TRBJ2-3,NA,TRBV5-6
TGTGCCAGCAGCTTAGGACAGGAACATGGCTACACCTTC,CASSLGQEHGYTF,NA,TRBJ1-2,NA,TRBV7-2